What follows are 30 T cell receptor beta chains derived from one specimen sequenced in a study of T cell responses to AZD1222 COVID-19 vaccine. Generated by immunoSEQ multiplex PCR, the TCRdb table keeps only in-frame clones and is missing some. The table lists some 45,000 clones, 90% of them singletons. The sample in question was peripheral blood, obtained 28 days after the second AZD1222 dose. These receptors were collected from an adult who received the AZD1222 COVID-19 vaccine.

The chain carries TRBV11-2 and TRBJ2-3; 8 positions agree with TRBD2. Germline CDR1 and CDR2: SGHAT and FQNNGV. The CDR3 length is 15 residues. The V and J ends lost 4 bases and 3 bases, in that order; junction bases with no gene match: 6. The CDR3 is CASSSQRGQTDTQYF. The DNA of the CDR3 is TGTGCCAGCAGCTCCCAGCGGGGGCAGACAGATACGCAGTATTTT.

This clone is a singleton in its sample. This sequence joins TRBV10-1 and TRBJ1-6; TRBD1 might be the D (6 bases). V lost 0 bases and J 16 bases, leaving 13 bases between the germline ends. This CDR3 spans 13 amino acids. The germline gives CDR1 WNHNN, CDR2 SYGVQD (reference sequence). The CDR3 spells CASSESAPGELHF. The CDR3 DNA reads as TGCGCCAGCAGTGAGTCGGCGCCAGGGGAACTCCACTTT.

CDR3 coding DNA: TGTGCCAGCAGCCAAGGGGTAGCGGGGGCCCACAATGAGCAGTTCTTC. Its translation: CASSQGVAGAHNEQFF. The gene calls are TRBV4-2 and TRBJ2-1; 9 bases fit TRBD2. The germline V gene has CDR1 LGHNA and CDR2 YNFKEQ. CDR3 size: 16 residues. V lost 1 base to trimming and J lost 5 bases; unmatched junction nucleotides: 6.

This chain links TRBV7-9 with TRBJ1-6, with 9 bases matching TRBD1. The CDR3 spans 17 residues. Germline V lookup: CDR1 SEHNR, CDR2 FQNEAQ (reference sequence). V shed 5 bases and J 0 bases; nucleotides not matched to a gene: 5. The CDR3 reads CASSIDRGSSYNSPLHF. The DNA for the CDR3 is TGTGCCAGCAGCATTGACAGGGGGAGCTCCTATAATTCACCCCTCCACTTT.

The chain employs TRBV19 and TRBJ1-2; no clear D gene. The CDR3 consists of 13 residues. Germline CDR1 and CDR2: LNHDA and SQIVND (reference sequence). V was trimmed by 5 bases and J by 6 bases, leaving 13 bases between them. CDR3 sequence: CASSVPGYHGYTF. The CDR3 nucleotides read TGTGCCAGTAGTGTCCCGGGGTACCATGGCTACACCTTC.

The gene calls are TRBV24-1 and TRBJ1-6, with D possibly matching TRBD1 (6 bases). The germline CDR1 and CDR2 sequences are KGHDR and SFDVKD. V lost 1 base, J lost 3 bases, and 18 bases lay in between. The CDR3 extends over 19 amino acids. Written as DNA, the CDR3 is TGTGCCACCAGTGATTTAGGGGGGGTTGCGGGCCTCTATAATTCACCCCTCCACTTT. It codes for CATSDLGGVAGLYNSPLHF.

The rearrangement links TRBV18 to TRBJ2-5, with 9 nucleotides matching TRBD2. V lost 2 bases and J lost 4; bases outside the gene matches: 8. CDR1 and CDR2 from the germline V gene are KGHSH and LQKENI. The CDR3 runs 16 residues. The CDR3 nucleotides are TGTGCCAGCTCACCAAGGAATCTAGCGGGGACAGAGACCCAGTACTTC. Its translation: CASSPRNLAGTETQYF.

This chain links TRBV9 with TRBJ1-2; maybe TRBD1 (5 bases). V gave up 0 bases and J gave up 5 bases, with 8 bases separating them. This CDR3 region has 13 residues. CDR1 is SGDLS and CDR2 is YYNGEE in the germline V gene. The CDR3 DNA follows: TGTGCCAGCAGCGTAGCGACAGCTTATGGCTACACCTTC. It specifies CASSVATAYGYTF.

The rearrangement joins TRBV20-1 to TRBJ2-6; D assignment may be TRBD1 or TRBD2 (7 bases each). CDR1 is DFQATT and CDR2 is SNEGSKA in the germline V gene (reference sequence). Trimming pared 3 bases from V and 0 bases from J, leaving 15 bases between. CDR3 size: 17 residues. CDR3 bases: TGCAGTGCTAGTGAGGGAGGGGGCACCTCTGGGGCCAACGTCCTGACTTTC. Protein product: CSASEGGGTSGANVLTF.

V gene TRBV15 combines with J gene TRBJ1-1, with D possibly TRBD1 on 6 matching bases. Per germline, CDR1 LNHNV and CDR2 YYDKDF (reference sequence). V gave up 3 bases and J gave up 5 bases, with 16 bases separating them. The CDR3 is made up of 15 amino acids. CDR3 bases: TGTGCCACCAGCAGGGTTCAGGGGAAAGGGACTGAAGCTTTCTTT. Translating it yields CATSRVQGKGTEAFF.

The chain joins TRBV19 to TRBJ1-1, with 7 bases identical to TRBD1. Losses at the gene ends were 8 bases for V and 2 bases for J; bases not matched to a gene: 11. CDR1 is LNHDA, CDR2 SQIVND, per germline (reference sequence). CDR3 size: 15 residues. CDR3 nucleotides: TGTGCCAGTCAATTAGGGGGGACAGCTAACACTGAAGCTTTCTTT. This codes for CASQLGGTANTEAFF.

The chain uses TRBV9 and TRBJ2-2, with D perhaps TRBD1 or TRBD2 (5 bases each). CDR1 is SGDLS and CDR2 is YYNGEE in the germline V gene. This CDR3 comprises 15 residues. V lost 3 bases and J lost 6, with 15 bases in between. CDR3 region: CASSATPQGAGELFF. The CDR3 nucleotides read TGTGCCAGCAGCGCCACACCTCAGGGAGCCGGGGAGCTGTTTTTT.

The J gene is TRBJ2-3, the V gene TRBV7-2; D gene uncertain. Germline V gives CDR1 SGHTA, CDR2 FQGNSA. This CDR3 has 12 residues. Trimming took 5 bases from V and 7 from J, leaving 10 bases between them. The chain's CDR3 is CASSQPRNTQYF. CDR3 DNA: TGTGCCAGCAGCCAACCCCGAAATACGCAGTATTTT.

This clone was seen once. This chain connects TRBV5-4 to TRBJ2-1; TRBD1 matches at 9 bases. CDR1 and CDR2 from the germline V gene are SGHNT and YYREEE (reference sequence). The V segment lost 5 bases and the J segment 6 bases; nucleotides outside the gene matches: 9. The CDR3 sequence is 15 residues long. CDR3 coding DNA: TGTGCCAGCAGTTCCGGGACAGGGACCCGCAATGAGCAGTTCTTC. Amino acids: CASSSGTGTRNEQFF.

This clone appeared a single time. Written as DNA, the CDR3 is TGTGCCAGCAGCTCTCAAGGGAGGAGCAATGAAAAACTGTTTTTT. Translated: CASSSQGRSNEKLFF. The chain uses TRBV5-4 and TRBJ1-4; D remains ambiguous. The germline V gene encodes CDR1 SGHNT and CDR2 YYREEE (reference sequence). The length of the CDR3 is 15 residues. Trimming cost V 3 bases and J 5 bases, with 14 bases left between them.

This sequence joins TRBV7-9 and TRBJ1-4, with a possible D match to TRBD1 (5 bases). The CDR3 runs 14 residues. Per germline, CDR1 SEHNR and CDR2 FQNEAQ (reference sequence). Trimming shortened V by 5 bases and J by 1 base, and 8 bases separated the two germline ends. CDR3 residues: CASSIRGTNEKLFF. The CDR3 bases are TGTGCCAGCAGCATAAGGGGAACTAATGAAAAACTGTTTTTT. The full variable domain, rest sourced from reference TRBV7-9 and TRBJ1-4, is DTGVSQNPRHKITKRGQNVTFRCDPISEHNRLYWYRQTLGQGPEFLTYFQNEAQLEKSRLLSDRFSAERPKGSFSTLEIQRTEQGDSAMYLCASSIRGTNEKLFFGSGTQLSVL.

With respect to this clone: Different DNA sequences within this sample yield the same CDR3. The V gene is TRBV6-5, the J gene TRBJ1-1; TRBD1 aligns across 9 bases. This CDR3 is built from 14 residues. With V trimmed by 6 bases and J by 1 base, 3 bases remained unmatched. Germline V gene data show CDR1 as MNHEY and CDR2 as SVGAGI. This CDR3 is CASRGTGRNTEAFF. The CDR3 DNA reads as TGTGCCAGCAGAGGGACAGGGAGGAACACTGAAGCTTTCTTT.

The CDR3: CASSSRGAGAFSGNTIYF. The CDR3, as DNA: TGTGCCAGCAGCTCCCGTGGAGCAGGGGCCTTCTCTGGAAACACCATATATTTT. The J gene is TRBJ1-3, the V gene TRBV5-6; weak D call: TRBD1 (6 bases). CDR1 and CDR2 from the germline V gene are SGHDT and YYEEEE. The V gene lost 3 bases and the J gene lost 0 bases, with 19 bases spanning the gap. The CDR3 runs 18 residues. Full variable domain (missing parts from reference TRBV5-6 and TRBJ1-3): DAGVTQSPTHLIKTRGQQVTLRCSPKSGHDTVSWYQQALGQGPQFIFQYYEEEERQRGNFPDRFSGHQFPNYSSELNVNALLLGDSALYLCASSSRGAGAFSGNTIYFGEGSWLTVV.

The V gene is TRBV7-2, the J gene TRBJ2-5; TRBD2 matches 13 bases. Per germline, CDR1 SGHTA and CDR2 FQGNSA. The trim removed 4 bases at V and 4 bases at J, leaving 3 bases unmatched. The CDR3 length is 15 residues. CDR3 coding DNA: TGTGCCAGCAGCTCCACTAGCGGGGGGGCAGAGACCCAGTACTTC. Its translation: CASSSTSGGAETQYF.

The chain combines TRBV6-2 or TRBV6-3 with TRBJ1-3; possible D gene TRBD1, 5 bases. There are 17 residues in the CDR3. The V gene lost 6 bases and the J gene lost 0 bases, with 18 bases spanning the gap. Per the germline V gene, CDR1 is MNHEY and CDR2 is SVGEGT. Here the CDR3 reads CASSPIIGATSGNTIYF. CDR3 bases: TGTGCCAGCAGCCCTATTATCGGGGCCACCTCTGGAAACACCATATATTTT.

This chain links TRBV6-2 or TRBV6-3 with TRBJ1-1; TRBD1 is a possible D gene (6 bases). Trimming took 3 bases from V and 1 from J, leaving 9 bases between them. The CDR3 sequence is 14 residues long. Germline V CDR1 and CDR2: MNHEY, SVGEGT. CDR3 amino acids: CASSYKGGNTEAFF. The DNA of the CDR3 is TGTGCCAGCAGTTATAAGGGGGGGAACACTGAAGCTTTCTTT.

The CDR3 DNA reads TGTGCCAGCAGCTCCCCAGGCGCGGAAGCTTTCTTT. Its translation: CASSSPGAEAFF. This chain joins TRBV12-3 or TRBV12-4 and TRBJ1-1; D call uncertain. The V end lost 6 bases, the J end lost 8 bases, and 13 bases lay between the germline ends. The CDR3 consists of 12 residues.

This chain uses TRBV19 with TRBJ1-5; D gene uncertain. The CDR3 spans 14 residues. Germline V gene lookup returns CDR1 LNHDA and CDR2 SQIVND (reference sequence). The V end lost 5 bases, the J end lost 3 bases, and 11 bases lay between the germline ends. The CDR3 protein is CASSAEWDNQPQHF. As DNA, the CDR3 is TGTGCCAGTAGTGCCGAGTGGGACAATCAGCCCCAGCATTTT.

V is TRBV15 and J is TRBJ2-3, with D maybe TRBD2 (7 bases). Germline CDR1 is LNHNV and CDR2 is YYDKDF (reference sequence). This CDR3 spans 16 amino acids. Between the trimmed V and J ends, which lost 0 bases and 3 bases, there was a span of 13 bases. The CDR3 spells CATSREGGGFTDTQYF. The CDR3 DNA follows: TGTGCCACCAGCAGAGAGGGGGGGGGCTTTACAGATACGCAGTATTTT.

The rearrangement uses TRBV24-1 and TRBJ2-1, with 14 bases aligning to TRBD2. This CDR3 contains 19 residues. J was trimmed by 2 bases and V by 5 bases; bases with no gene match: 10. Looked up from germline, CDR1 is KGHDR and CDR2 is SFDVKD. CDR3 sequence: CATSAAGTSGGVTYNEQFF. The DNA for the CDR3 is TGTGCCACCAGTGCCGCCGGGACTAGCGGGGGCGTAACCTACAATGAGCAGTTCTTC.

The CDR3 coding sequence is TGCGCCAGCAGCCACCCCAACAGGGACCTCCTGAATATCTATGGCTACACCTTC. Encoded protein: CASSHPNRDLLNIYGYTF. This rearrangement joins TRBV4-1 to TRBJ1-2, with a tentative D call TRBD1 (6 bases). The CDR3 contains 18 residues. The V gene lost 3 bases and the J gene lost 4 bases, with 24 bases spanning the gap. Per germline, CDR1 MGHRA and CDR2 YSYEKL.

This clone occurred a few times. The chain's CDR3 is CASSAHSGNTIYF. The CDR3 DNA reads TGTGCCAGCAGCGCCCACTCTGGAAACACCATATATTTT. The chain employs TRBV9 and TRBJ1-3, with D unclear. Germline CDR1 SGDLS, CDR2 YYNGEE. The CDR3 is made up of 13 amino acids. The V gene lost 3 bases and the J gene lost 0 bases, with 4 bases spanning the gap.

The V gene is TRBV6-5, the J gene TRBJ2-3; no clear D gene. Trimming cost V 2 bases and J 0 bases, with 6 bases left between them. Germline assignment: CDR1 MNHEY and CDR2 SVGAGI. This CDR3 has 14 amino acids. The CDR3 loop reads CASSYPGSTDTQYF. CDR3 nucleotides: TGTGCCAGCAGTTACCCCGGGAGCACAGATACGCAGTATTTT.

The chain joins TRBV19 to TRBJ1-4; D is undetermined. CDR1 and CDR2 (germline): LNHDA, SQIVND (reference sequence). This CDR3 region has 16 residues. The V gene lost 7 bases and the J gene lost 3 bases, with 18 bases spanning the gap. CDR3 DNA sequence: TGTGCCAGTACCCCCCGGGCCCAGAGGGCTAATGAAAAACTGTTTTTT. As protein: CASTPRAQRANEKLFF.

J is TRBJ1-1 and V is TRBV30, with D uncertain. Trimming cost V 3 bases and J 0 bases, with 5 bases left between them. This CDR3 has 12 amino acids. Germline-derived CDR1 and CDR2 are GTSNPN and SVGIG (reference sequence). The CDR3 DNA reads TGTGCCTGGAGCAACATGAACACTGAAGCTTTCTTT. Amino acid sequence: CAWSNMNTEAFF.